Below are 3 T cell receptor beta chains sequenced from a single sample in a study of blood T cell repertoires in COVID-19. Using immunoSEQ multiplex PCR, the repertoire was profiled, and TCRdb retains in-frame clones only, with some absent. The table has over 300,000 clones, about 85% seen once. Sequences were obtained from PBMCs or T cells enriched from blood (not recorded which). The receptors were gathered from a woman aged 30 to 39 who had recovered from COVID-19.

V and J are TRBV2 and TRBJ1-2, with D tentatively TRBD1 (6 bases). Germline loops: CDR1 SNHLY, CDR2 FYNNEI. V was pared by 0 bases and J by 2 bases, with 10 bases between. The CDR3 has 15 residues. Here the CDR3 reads CASSEAGTRNYGYTF. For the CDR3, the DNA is TGTGCCAGCAGTGAAGCGGGGACACGGAACTATGGCTACACCTTC.

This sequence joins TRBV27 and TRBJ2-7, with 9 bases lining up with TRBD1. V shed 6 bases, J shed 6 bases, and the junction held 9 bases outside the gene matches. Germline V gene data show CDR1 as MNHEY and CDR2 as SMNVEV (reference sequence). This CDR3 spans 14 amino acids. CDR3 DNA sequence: TGTGCCAGCAGCCCAGGGACAGGGTTCTCCGAGCAGTACTTC. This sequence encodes CASSPGTGFSEQYF.

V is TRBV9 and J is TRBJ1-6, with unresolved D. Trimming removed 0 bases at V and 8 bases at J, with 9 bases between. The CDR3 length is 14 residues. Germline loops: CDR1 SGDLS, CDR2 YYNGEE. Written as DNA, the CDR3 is TGTGCCAGCAGCGTAGCGGGGTGGGATTCACCCCTCCACTTT. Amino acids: CASSVAGWDSPLHF.